This is a list of T cell receptor beta chains from one sample in a study of Graves' ophthalmopathy and Graves' hyperthyroidism. TCRdb ran MiXCR on the multiplex PCR reads and lists one entry per CDR3 protein. The sample holds about 240,000 distinct CDR3 sequences; around 50% are singletons and the top ten take less than 60%. The sample was peripheral blood. The source of these receptors is an adult man with Graves' ophthalmopathy. Both conserved end residues are part of each CDR3. A D gene is named only where the DNA matches it firmly. Clone size, where shown, is once, few, many, or a class for clones that have expanded.

v_gene	abundance	d_gene	len	j_gene	CDR3aa	CDR3nt
TRBV28	-	-	13	TRBJ1-1	CASAPQMNTEAFF	TGTGCCAGCGCGCCACAGATGAACACTGAAGCTTTCTTT
TRBV7-7	-	-	15	TRBJ2-2	CASSRGLQNTGELFF	TGCGCCAGCAGCCGGGGACTTCAGAACACCGGGGAGCTGTTTTTT
TRBV20-1	-	-	12	TRBJ1-1	CSARDRTGEALF	TGCAGTGCTAGAGATCGAACAGGTGAAGCTCTCTTT
TRBV24-1	few	TRBD1	14	TRBJ1-5	CADRGRVGNQPQHF	TGTGCCGACAGGGGGAGGGTGGGCAATCAGCCCCAGCATTTT
TRBV25-1	-	-	13	TRBJ1-2	CASSELTDYGYTF	TGTGCCAGCAGTGAACTGACAGACTATGGCTACACCTTC
TRBV25-1	once	-	11	TRBJ2-1	CASSEGREQFF	TGTGCCAGCAGTGAAGGACGCGAGCAGTTCTTC
TRBV12-3/TRBV12-4	-	-	13	TRBJ1-1	CASSFVGNTEAFF	TGTGCCAGCAGTTTTGTTGGGAACACTGAAGCTTTCTTT
TRBV6-1	-	-	13	TRBJ2-7	CASRGSKTYEQYF	TGTGCCAGTCGAGGCAGCAAGACCTACGAGCAGTACTTC
TRBV12-3/TRBV12-4	few	-	15	TRBJ1-1	CASSRVFRGNTEAFF	TGTGCCAGCAGTCGAGTTTTTCGGGGAAACACTGAAGCTTTCTTT
TRBV20-1	-	-	13	TRBJ2-7	CSGRDGQNYEQYF	TGCAGCGGTCGGGACGGGCAGAACTACGAGCAGTACTTC
TRBV28	-	TRBD1	17	TRBJ1-4	CASSSPSQGAEHEKLFF	TGTGCCAGCAGTTCTCCCTCACAGGGGGCGGAGCACGAAAAACTGTTTTTT
TRBV5-1	-	-	13	TRBJ2-5	CAGSLVSGETQYF	TGTGCCGGCAGCTTAGTTTCTGGAGAGACCCAGTACTTC
TRBV29-1	-	TRBD1	14	TRBJ2-7	CSVLNTGDRYEQYF	TGCAGCGTTCTTAACACGGGGGACAGGTACGAGCAGTACTTC
TRBV6-2/TRBV6-3	-	-	13	TRBJ2-5	CASTLTYQETQYF	TGTGCCAGCACCCTTACCTACCAAGAGACCCAGTACTTC
TRBV9	-	TRBD1	15	TRBJ2-7	CASSPRGQGPYEQYF	TGTGCCAGCAGCCCCAGGGGACAGGGTCCCTACGAGCAGTACTTC
TRBV4-1	many	-	12	TRBJ2-2	CASSQGGSELFF	TGTGCCAGCAGCCAAGGCGGCTCGGAGCTGTTTTTT
TRBV10-3	-	-	15	TRBJ1-1	CAISESGGVNTEAFF	TGTGCCATCAGTGAGTCAGGGGGGGTGAACACTGAAGCTTTCTTT
TRBV19	few	-	17	TRBJ1-6	CASSTVHRSSYNSPLHF	TGTGCCAGTAGTACGGTACACCGGAGCTCCTATAATTCACCCCTCCACTTT
TRBV27	-	TRBD1	14	TRBJ1-2	CASSGQGKDYGYTF	TGTGCCAGCAGCGGACAGGGCAAGGACTATGGCTACACCTTC
TRBV12-3/TRBV12-4	-	-	15	TRBJ1-5	CASTAGRLENQPQHF	TGTGCCAGCACCGCGGGCAGGTTGGAGAATCAGCCCCAGCATTTT
TRBV2	once	-	12	TRBJ1-3	CASSLDRYTIYF	TGTGCCAGCAGTTTGGATCGTTACACCATATATTTT
TRBV2	-	TRBD1	14	TRBJ1-2	CASSRDREYYGYTF	TGTGCCAGCAGCCGGGACAGGGAATACTATGGCTACACCTTC
TRBV29-1	few	-	14	TRBJ2-7	CSDIRGLFLYEQYF	TGCAGCGACATCAGGGGCCTCTTTCTTTACGAGCAGTACTTC
TRBV7-9	many	-	13	TRBJ1-3	CASSLEIGNTIYF	TGTGCCAGCAGCTTAGAGATAGGAAACACCATATATTTT
TRBV2	-	TRBD1	14	TRBJ1-3	CASNLQGVGNTIYF	TGTGCCAGCAATCTACAGGGGGTCGGAAACACCATATATTTT
TRBV2	-	TRBD1	14	TRBJ1-2	CASSSRRGAGGYTF	TGTGCCAGCAGTTCCCGCAGGGGGGCAGGTGGCTACACCTTC
TRBV7-9	few	TRBD1	15	TRBJ2-7	CASSLGQGNSYEQYF	TGTGCCAGCAGCTTAGGACAGGGCAACTCCTACGAGCAGTACTTC
TRBV20-1	-	TRBD2	14	TRBJ2-7	CSAGSGGAPYEQYF	TGCAGTGCTGGCAGCGGGGGGGCCCCCTACGAGCAGTACTTC
TRBV7-2	-	TRBD1	16	TRBJ1-1	CASSLLGQGGSTEAFF	TGTGCCAGCAGCTTACTTGGACAGGGCGGTAGTACTGAAGCTTTCTTT
TRBV19	-	TRBD1	16	TRBJ1-2	CASRTNRDSFSYGYTF	TGTGCCAGTAGGACCAACAGGGACAGTTTCAGCTATGGCTACACCTTC
TRBV24-1	few	-	12	TRBJ2-5	CATGQYQETQYF	TGTGCCACTGGACAGTACCAAGAGACCCAGTACTTC
TRBV29-1	-	-	14	TRBJ2-2	CSVATPKNTGELFF	TGCAGCGTTGCTACTCCTAAGAACACCGGGGAGCTGTTTTTT
TRBV29-1	few	-	13	TRBJ2-7	CSVVERGSYEQYF	TGCAGCGTTGTTGAGAGGGGTTCCTACGAGCAGTACTTC
TRBV10-3	-	-	14	TRBJ1-2	CAISEGPVMYGYTF	TGTGCCATCAGTGAGGGGCCGGTAATGTATGGCTACACCTTC
TRBV7-9	-	-	13	TRBJ1-1	CASSLKGITEAFF	TGTGCCAGCAGCTTAAAAGGAATCACTGAAGCTTTCTTT
TRBV10-2	-	-	16	TRBJ2-7	CASSAVRGFYANEQYF	TGCGCCAGCAGTGCCGTAAGGGGCTTCTATGCTAACGAGCAGTACTTC
TRBV20-1	many	TRBD1	14	TRBJ1-2	CSANTGGLGYGYTF	TGCAGTGCTAACACAGGGGGCTTGGGGTATGGCTACACCTTC
TRBV7-8	once	-	15	TRBJ2-7	CASSLERDRTYEQYF	TGTGCCAGCAGCTTAGAGCGAGACAGGACCTACGAGCAGTACTTC
TRBV25-1	many	-	14	TRBJ2-7	CASSVGAAPYEQYF	TGTGCCAGCAGTGTGGGGGCAGCCCCCTACGAGCAGTACTTC
TRBV15	many	-	15	TRBJ2-7	CATSVGGRGAWEQYF	TGTGCCACCAGCGTCGGGGGTAGGGGAGCTTGGGAGCAGTACTTC
TRBV12-3/TRBV12-4	few	-	14	TRBJ1-2	CASSLGTLNYGYTF	TGTGCCAGCAGTTTGGGCACCCTCAACTATGGCTACACCTTC
TRBV29-1	few	-	13	TRBJ2-2	CSVQQGSTGELFF	TGCAGCGTTCAACAGGGTAGCACCGGGGAGCTGTTTTTT
TRBV24-1	few	-	13	TRBJ2-1	CATSARMGDEQFF	TGTGCCACCAGTGCCCGAATGGGGGACGAGCAGTTCTTC
TRBV10-1	-	TRBD1	15	TRBJ2-7	CASSESGDSSYEQYF	TGCGCCAGCAGTGAGTCGGGGGACAGCTCCTACGAGCAGTACTTC
TRBV11-2	-	-	14	TRBJ1-1	CASSSQGSLSEAFF	TGTGCCAGCAGCTCACAGGGAAGTCTCTCCGAAGCTTTCTTT
TRBV2	-	-	14	TRBJ2-3	CASLWTASTDTQYF	TGTGCCAGCCTCTGGACAGCTAGCACAGATACGCAGTATTTT
TRBV10-3	-	-	11	TRBJ2-7	CAISDRYEQYF	TGTGCCATCAGTGATAGGTACGAGCAGTACTTC
TRBV5-4	-	-	13	TRBJ2-2	CASPWEKAGELFF	TGTGCCAGCCCCTGGGAGAAGGCCGGGGAGCTGTTTTTT
TRBV9	once	TRBD1	15	TRBJ2-5	CASSQFRDRDETQYF	TGTGCCAGCAGCCAATTCCGGGACAGGGACGAGACCCAGTACTTC
TRBV9	many	-	13	TRBJ1-1	CASSVGDRTEAFF	TGTGCCAGCAGCGTAGGAGATAGGACTGAAGCTTTCTTT
TRBV7-2	few	-	14	TRBJ1-1	CASSLALASSEAFF	TGTGCCAGCAGCTTAGCTTTAGCCAGTAGTGAAGCTTTCTTT
TRBV20-1	-	-	13	TRBJ1-1	CSARSGAGTEAFF	TGCAGTGCTAGATCCGGGGCCGGCACTGAAGCTTTCTTT
TRBV20-1	many	-	12	TRBJ1-2	CSARDDWDGYTF	TGCAGTGCTAGAGACGACTGGGATGGCTACACCTTC
TRBV7-2	-	-	12	TRBJ2-2	CASSQYTGELFF	TGTGCCAGCAGCCAATACACCGGGGAGCTGTTTTTT
TRBV18	-	-	14	TRBJ1-3	CASSPTGQRNTIYF	TGTGCCAGCTCACCTACGGGGCAGCGAAACACCATATATTTT
TRBV7-9	-	-	13	TRBJ1-5	CASSLQGTQPQHF	TGTGCCAGCAGCTTACAGGGGACCCAGCCCCAGCATTTT
TRBV7-6	few	TRBD1	12	TRBJ2-7	CASSPDRREQYF	TGTGCCAGCAGCCCGGACAGGCGCGAGCAGTACTTC
TRBV5-5	-	-	14	TRBJ1-1	CASSLELGDTEAFF	TGTGCCAGCAGCTTGGAACTGGGAGACACTGAAGCTTTCTTT
TRBV7-2	-	-	14	TRBJ1-5	CASSQSDSDQPQHF	TGTGCCAGCAGCCAGTCAGACAGCGATCAGCCCCAGCATTTT
TRBV5-8	few	-	14	TRBJ1-2	CASSLGPQVYGYTF	TGTGCCAGCAGCCTGGGCCCACAGGTTTATGGCTACACCTTC